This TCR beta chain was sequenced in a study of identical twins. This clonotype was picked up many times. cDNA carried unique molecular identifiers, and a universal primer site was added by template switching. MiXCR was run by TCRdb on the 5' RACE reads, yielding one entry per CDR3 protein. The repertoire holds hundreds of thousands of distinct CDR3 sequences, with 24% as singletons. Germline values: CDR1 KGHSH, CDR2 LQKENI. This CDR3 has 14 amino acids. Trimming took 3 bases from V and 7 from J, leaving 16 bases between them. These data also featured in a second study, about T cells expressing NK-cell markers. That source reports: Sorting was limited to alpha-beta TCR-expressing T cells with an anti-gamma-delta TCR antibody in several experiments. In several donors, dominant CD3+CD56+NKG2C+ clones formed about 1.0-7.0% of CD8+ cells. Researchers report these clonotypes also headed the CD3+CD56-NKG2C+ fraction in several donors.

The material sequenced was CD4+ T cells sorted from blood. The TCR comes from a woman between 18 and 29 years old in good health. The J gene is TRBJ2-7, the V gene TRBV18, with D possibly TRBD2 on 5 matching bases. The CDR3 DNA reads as TGTGCCAGCTCACCGACGGGAACAGAAGGGGAGCAGTACTTC. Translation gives CASSPTGTEGEQYF.